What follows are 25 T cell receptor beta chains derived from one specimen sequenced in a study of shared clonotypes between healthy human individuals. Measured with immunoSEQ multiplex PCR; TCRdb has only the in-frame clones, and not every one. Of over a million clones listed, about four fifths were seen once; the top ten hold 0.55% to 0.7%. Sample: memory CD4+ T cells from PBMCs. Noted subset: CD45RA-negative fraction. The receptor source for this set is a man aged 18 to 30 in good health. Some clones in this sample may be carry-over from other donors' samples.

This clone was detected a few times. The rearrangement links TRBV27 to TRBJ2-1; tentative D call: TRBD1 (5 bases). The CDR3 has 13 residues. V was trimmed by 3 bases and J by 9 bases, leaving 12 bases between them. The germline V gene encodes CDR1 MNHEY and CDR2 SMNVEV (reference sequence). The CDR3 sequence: CASSLGLRSEQFF. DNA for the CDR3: TGTGCCAGCAGTTTGGGGCTGCGGAGTGAGCAGTTCTTC.

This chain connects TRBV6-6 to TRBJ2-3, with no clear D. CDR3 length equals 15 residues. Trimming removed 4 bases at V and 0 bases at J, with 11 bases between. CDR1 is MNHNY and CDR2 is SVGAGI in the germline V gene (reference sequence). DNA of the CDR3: TGTGCCAGCAGTTCCCCGATAGGGAGCACAGATACGCAGTATTTT. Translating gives CASSSPIGSTDTQYF.

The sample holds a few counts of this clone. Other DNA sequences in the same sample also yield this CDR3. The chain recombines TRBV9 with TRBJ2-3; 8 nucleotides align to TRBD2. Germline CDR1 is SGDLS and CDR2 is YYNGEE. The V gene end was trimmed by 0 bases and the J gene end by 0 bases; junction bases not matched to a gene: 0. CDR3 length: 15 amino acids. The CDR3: CASSVASGSTDTQYF. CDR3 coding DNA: TGTGCCAGCAGCGTAGCTAGCGGGAGCACAGATACGCAGTATTTT. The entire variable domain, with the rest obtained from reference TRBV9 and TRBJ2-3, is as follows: DSGVTQTPKHLITATGQRVTLRCSPRSGDLSVYWYQQSLDQGLQFLIQYYNGEERAKGNILERFSAQQFPDLHSELNLSSLELGDSALYFCASSVASGSTDTQYFGPGTRLTVL.

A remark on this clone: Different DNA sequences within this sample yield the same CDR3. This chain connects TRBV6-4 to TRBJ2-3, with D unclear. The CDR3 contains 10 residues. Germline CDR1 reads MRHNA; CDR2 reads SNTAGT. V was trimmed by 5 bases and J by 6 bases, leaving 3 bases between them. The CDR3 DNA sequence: TGTGCCAGCAGTTCCGATACGCAGTATTTT. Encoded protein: CASSSDTQYF.

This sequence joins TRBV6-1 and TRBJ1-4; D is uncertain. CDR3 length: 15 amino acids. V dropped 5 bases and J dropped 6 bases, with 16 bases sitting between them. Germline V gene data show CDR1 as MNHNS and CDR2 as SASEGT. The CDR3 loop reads CASSKRTDGDEKLFF. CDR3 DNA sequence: TGTGCCAGCAGTAAACGTACAGATGGAGATGAAAAACTGTTTTTT.

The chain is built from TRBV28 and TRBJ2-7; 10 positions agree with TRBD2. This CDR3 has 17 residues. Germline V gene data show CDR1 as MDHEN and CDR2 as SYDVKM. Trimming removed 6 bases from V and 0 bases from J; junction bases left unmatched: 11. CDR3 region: CASSHGLAVGSSYEQYF. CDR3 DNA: TGTGCCAGCAGCCACGGACTAGCGGTCGGGAGCTCCTACGAGCAGTACTTC.

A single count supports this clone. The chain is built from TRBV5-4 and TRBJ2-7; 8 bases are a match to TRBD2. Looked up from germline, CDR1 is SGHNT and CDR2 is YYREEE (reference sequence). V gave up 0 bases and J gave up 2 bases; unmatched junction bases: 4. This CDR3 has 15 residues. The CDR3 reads CASSLGRGLAYEQYF. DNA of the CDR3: TGTGCCAGCAGCTTGGGGCGGGGACTAGCCTACGAGCAGTACTTC.

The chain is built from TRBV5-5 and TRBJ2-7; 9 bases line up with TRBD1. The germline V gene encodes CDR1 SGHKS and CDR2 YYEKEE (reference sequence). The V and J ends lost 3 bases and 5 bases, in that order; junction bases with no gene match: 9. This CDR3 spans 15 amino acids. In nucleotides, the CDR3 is TGTGCCAGCAGCTCACTAACCGGGACAGGGAACGAGCAGTACTTC. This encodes CASSSLTGTGNEQYF.

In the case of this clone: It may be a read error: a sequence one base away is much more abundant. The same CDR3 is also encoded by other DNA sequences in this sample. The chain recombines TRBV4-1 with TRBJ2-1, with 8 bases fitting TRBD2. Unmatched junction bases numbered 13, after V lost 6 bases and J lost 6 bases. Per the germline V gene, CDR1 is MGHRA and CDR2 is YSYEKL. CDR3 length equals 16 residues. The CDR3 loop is CASSLSGSSWSNEQFF. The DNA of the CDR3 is TGCGCCAGCAGTCTAAGCGGGAGTAGTTGGAGCAATGAGCAGTTCTTC.

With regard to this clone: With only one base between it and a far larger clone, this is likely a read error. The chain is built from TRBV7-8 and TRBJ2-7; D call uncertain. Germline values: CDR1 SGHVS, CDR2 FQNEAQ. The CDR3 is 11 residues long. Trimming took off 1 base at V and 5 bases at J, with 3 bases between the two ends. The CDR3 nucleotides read TGTGCCAGCAGCTTAGGGGACGAGCAGTACTTC. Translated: CASSLGDEQYF.

The CDR3 DNA reads TGTGCCAGCAGCTTCGAGGGGTGGAACTATGGCTACACCTTC. It is translated as CASSFEGWNYGYTF. The chain combines TRBV5-8 with TRBJ1-2, with D possibly TRBD1 on 5 matching bases. Germline CDR1 reads SGHTS; CDR2 reads YDEGEE. The V and J ends lost 2 bases and 2 bases respectively, with 10 bases between them. This CDR3 has 14 residues.

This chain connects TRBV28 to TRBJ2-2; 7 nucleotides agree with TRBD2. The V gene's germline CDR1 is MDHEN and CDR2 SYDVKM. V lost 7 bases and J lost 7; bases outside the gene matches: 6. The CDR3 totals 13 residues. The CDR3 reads CASTGGRSGELFF. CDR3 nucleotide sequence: TGTGCCAGCACGGGCGGGAGAAGCGGGGAGCTGTTTTTT.

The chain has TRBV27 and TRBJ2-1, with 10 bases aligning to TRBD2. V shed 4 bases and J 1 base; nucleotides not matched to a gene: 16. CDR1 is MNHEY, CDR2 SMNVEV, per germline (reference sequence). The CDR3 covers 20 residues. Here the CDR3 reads CASSSPEGAGSGRSYNEQFF. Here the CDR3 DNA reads TGTGCCAGCAGTTCCCCGGAGGGGGCCGGTAGCGGGAGGTCCTACAATGAGCAGTTCTTC.

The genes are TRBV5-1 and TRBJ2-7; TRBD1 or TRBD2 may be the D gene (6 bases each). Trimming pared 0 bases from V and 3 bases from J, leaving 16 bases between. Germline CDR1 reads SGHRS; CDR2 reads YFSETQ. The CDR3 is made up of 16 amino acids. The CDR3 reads CASSLDTRGGNYEQYF. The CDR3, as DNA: TGCGCCAGCAGCTTGGACACACGAGGGGGGAACTACGAGCAGTACTTC.

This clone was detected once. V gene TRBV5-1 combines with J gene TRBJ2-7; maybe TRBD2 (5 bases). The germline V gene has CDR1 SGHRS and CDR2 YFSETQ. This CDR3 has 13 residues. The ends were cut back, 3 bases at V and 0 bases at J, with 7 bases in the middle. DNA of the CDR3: TGCGCCAGCAGCTACGGGGACTCCTACGAGCAGTACTTC. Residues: CASSYGDSYEQYF.

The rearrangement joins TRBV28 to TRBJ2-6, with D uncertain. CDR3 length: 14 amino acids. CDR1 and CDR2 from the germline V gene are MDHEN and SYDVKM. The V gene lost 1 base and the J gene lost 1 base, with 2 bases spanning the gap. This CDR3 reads CASSLFSGANVLTF. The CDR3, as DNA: TGTGCCAGCAGTTTATTTTCTGGGGCCAACGTCCTGACTTTC.

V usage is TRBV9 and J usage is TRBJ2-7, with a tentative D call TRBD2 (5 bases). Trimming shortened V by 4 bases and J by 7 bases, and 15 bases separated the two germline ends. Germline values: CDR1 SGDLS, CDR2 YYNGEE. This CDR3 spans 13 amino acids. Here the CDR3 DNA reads TGTGCCAGCAGCAAGGACGAAAGAGGGGAGCAGTACTTC. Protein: CASSKDERGEQYF.

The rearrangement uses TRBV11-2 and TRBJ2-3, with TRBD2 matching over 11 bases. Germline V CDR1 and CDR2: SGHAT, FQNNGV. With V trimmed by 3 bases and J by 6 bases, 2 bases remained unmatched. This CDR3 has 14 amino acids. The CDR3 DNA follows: TGTGCCAGCAGCTTTAGCGGGAGGGGGGATACGCAGTATTTT. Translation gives CASSFSGRGDTQYF.

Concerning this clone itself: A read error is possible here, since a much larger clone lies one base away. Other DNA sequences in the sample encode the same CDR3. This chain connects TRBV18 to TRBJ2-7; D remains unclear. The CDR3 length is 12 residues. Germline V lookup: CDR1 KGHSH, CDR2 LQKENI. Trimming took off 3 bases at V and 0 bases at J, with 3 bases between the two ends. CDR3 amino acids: CASSPSSYEQYF. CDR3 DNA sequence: TGTGCCAGCTCACCTTCCTCCTACGAGCAGTACTTC.

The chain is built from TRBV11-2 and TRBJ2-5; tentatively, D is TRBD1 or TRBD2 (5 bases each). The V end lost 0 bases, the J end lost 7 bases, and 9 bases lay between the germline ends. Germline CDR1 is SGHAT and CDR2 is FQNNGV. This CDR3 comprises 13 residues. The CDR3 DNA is TGTGCCAGCAGCTTAGAGGGGACGGGGACCCAGTACTTC. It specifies CASSLEGTGTQYF.

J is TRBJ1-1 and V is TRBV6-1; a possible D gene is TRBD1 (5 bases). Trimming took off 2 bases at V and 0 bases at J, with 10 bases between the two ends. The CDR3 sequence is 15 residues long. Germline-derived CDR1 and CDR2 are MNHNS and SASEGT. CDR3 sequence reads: CASSEIAGLNTEAFF. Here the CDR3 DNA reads TGTGCCAGCAGTGAAATTGCAGGGTTGAACACTGAAGCTTTCTTT.

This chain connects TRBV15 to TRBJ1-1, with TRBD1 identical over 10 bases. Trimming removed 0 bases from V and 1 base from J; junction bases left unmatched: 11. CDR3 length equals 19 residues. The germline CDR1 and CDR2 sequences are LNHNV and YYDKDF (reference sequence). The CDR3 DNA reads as TGTGCCACCAGCAGAGATCAACAGACAGGGGGCCGCGGGAACACTGAAGCTTTCTTT. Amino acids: CATSRDQQTGGRGNTEAFF. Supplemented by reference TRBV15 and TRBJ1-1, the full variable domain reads DAMVIQNPRYQVTQFGKPVTLSCSQTLNHNVMYWYQQKSSQAPKLLFHYYDKDFNNEADTPDNFQSRRPNTSFCFLDIRSPGLGDTAMYLCATSRDQQTGGRGNTEAFFGQGTRLTVV.

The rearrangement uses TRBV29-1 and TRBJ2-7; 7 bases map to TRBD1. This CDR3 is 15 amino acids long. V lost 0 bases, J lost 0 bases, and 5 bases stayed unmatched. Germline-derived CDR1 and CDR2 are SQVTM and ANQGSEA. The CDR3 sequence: CSVEDATGSSYEQYF. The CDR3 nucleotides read TGCAGCGTTGAAGATGCGACAGGGAGCTCCTACGAGCAGTACTTC.

This CDR3 reads CASSSGTSGNRNEQYF. In nucleotides, the CDR3 is TGTGCCAGCAGCTCAGGGACTAGCGGGAATCGGAACGAGCAGTACTTC. The chain combines TRBV7-3 with TRBJ2-7; TRBD2 agrees at 13 bases. This CDR3 has 16 amino acids. V shed 4 bases and J 5 bases; nucleotides not matched to a gene: 8. The germline V gene encodes CDR1 SGHTA and CDR2 FQGTGA.

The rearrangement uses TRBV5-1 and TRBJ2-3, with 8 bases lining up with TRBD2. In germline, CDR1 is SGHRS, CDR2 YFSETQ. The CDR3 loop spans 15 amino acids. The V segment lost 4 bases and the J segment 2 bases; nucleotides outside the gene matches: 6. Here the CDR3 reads CASSRLAGITDTQYF. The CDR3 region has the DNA TGCGCCAGCAGCCGTCTAGCGGGTATCACAGATACGCAGTATTTT.